A selection of T cell receptor beta chains follows, all from one sample in a study of sequential checkpoint blockade in melanoma. Measured with immunoSEQ multiplex PCR; TCRdb has only the in-frame clones, and not every one. This sample yields roughly 6,900 clones, of which less than 65% are seen a single time; approximately 9% belongs to the top ten. This sample comprised CD8+ T cells sorted from blood (inferred from file names), obtained from a patient given nivolumab and ipilimumab in sequence. These receptor sequences come from a human donor with melanoma. Each CDR3 is given with its conserved first and last residue. D genes are given only for firm matches. Expanded clones get a size class; other rows say once, few or many, or leave the size out.

J gene: TRBJ2-1
D gene: TRBD2
clone size: -
V gene: TRBV4-1
CDR3 DNA: TGCGCCAGCAGCCAAGTTAGCGGGAGATCCGACAATGAGCAGTTCTTC
CDR3 protein: CASSQVSGRSDNEQFF

J gene: TRBJ1-1
D gene: -
clone size: -
V gene: TRBV27
CDR3 DNA: TGTGCCAGCAGTTTACAGGGTAGGAACACTGAAGCTTTCTTT
CDR3 protein: CASSLQGRNTEAFF

J gene: TRBJ2-7
D gene: TRBD2
clone size: few
V gene: TRBV7-9
CDR3 DNA: TGTGCCAGCAGCTTATCAGCGGGGCCCTCCTACGAGCAGTACTTC
CDR3 protein: CASSLSAGPSYEQYF

J gene: TRBJ2-7
D gene: TRBD1
clone size: -
V gene: TRBV4-3
CDR3 DNA: TGCGCCAGCAGCCAAGATCGGGACAGCTCCTACGAGCAGTACTTC
CDR3 protein: CASSQDRDSSYEQYF

J gene: TRBJ2-7
D gene: -
clone size: -
V gene: TRBV5-6
CDR3 DNA: TGTGCCAGCAGCCCAAGGGTGTTAAGGGACATCCCCTACGAGCAGTACTTC
CDR3 protein: CASSPRVLRDIPYEQYF

J gene: TRBJ2-7
D gene: -
clone size: once
V gene: TRBV9
CDR3 DNA: TGTGCCAGCAGCCCCCGACTAGGATCCTACGAGCAGTACTTC
CDR3 protein: CASSPRLGSYEQYF

J gene: TRBJ2-7
D gene: -
clone size: few
V gene: TRBV9
CDR3 DNA: TGTGCCAGCAGCGGCCGGGACTCTGGGGGGTACGAGCAGTACTTC
CDR3 protein: CASSGRDSGGYEQYF

J gene: TRBJ2-7
D gene: TRBD1
clone size: -
V gene: TRBV27
CDR3 DNA: TGTGCCAGCAGCTGGGGACCGGACAGGTGGTACGAGCAGTACTTC
CDR3 protein: CASSWGPDRWYEQYF

J gene: TRBJ1-5
D gene: -
clone size: few
V gene: TRBV28
CDR3 DNA: TGTGCCAGCAGGTCTCAGGGAATAGGTCAGCCCCAGCATTTT
CDR3 protein: CASRSQGIGQPQHF

J gene: TRBJ1-1
D gene: -
clone size: -
V gene: TRBV28
CDR3 DNA: TGTGCCAGCAGTCCCCGGCGGGTCGTGGGCACTGAAGCTTTCTTT
CDR3 protein: CASSPRRVVGTEAFF

J gene: TRBJ1-1
D gene: -
clone size: -
V gene: TRBV7-6
CDR3 DNA: TGTGCCAGCAGCCCAGAGCAGGGCACTGAAGCTTTCTTT
CDR3 protein: CASSPEQGTEAFF

J gene: TRBJ1-5
D gene: -
clone size: -
V gene: TRBV2
CDR3 DNA: TGTGCCAGCAGTTCGCGCAGGGAAGGCCAGCCCCAGCATTTT
CDR3 protein: CASSSRREGQPQHF

J gene: TRBJ2-7
D gene: TRBD2
clone size: few
V gene: TRBV4-1
CDR3 DNA: TGCGCCAGCAGCCAACTAAGTGGGGGGGTTCACTACGAGCAGTACTTC
CDR3 protein: CASSQLSGGVHYEQYF

J gene: TRBJ2-7
D gene: TRBD1
clone size: -
V gene: TRBV7-9
CDR3 DNA: TGTGCCAGCAGCCACGAATTAAGGACAGGGTTAAACGAGCAGTACTTC
CDR3 protein: CASSHELRTGLNEQYF

J gene: TRBJ2-1
D gene: -
clone size: few
V gene: TRBV27
CDR3 DNA: TGTGCCAGCAGTTTCGGCGGGGGCGCCGCAAATGAGCAGTTCTTC
CDR3 protein: CASSFGGGAANEQFF

J gene: TRBJ2-7
D gene: TRBD2
clone size: -
V gene: TRBV4-1
CDR3 DNA: TGCGCCAGCAGCCATTCTCGGGAGGGCAGCTACGAGCAGTACTTC
CDR3 protein: CASSHSREGSYEQYF

J gene: TRBJ2-1
D gene: TRBD1
clone size: -
V gene: TRBV19
CDR3 DNA: TGTGCCAGTAATCCCGGGACAGGGGTATCCAATGAGCAGTTCTTC
CDR3 protein: CASNPGTGVSNEQFF

J gene: TRBJ1-5
D gene: TRBD1
clone size: -
V gene: TRBV19
CDR3 DNA: TGTGCCAGTAGTATCGTGACAGGGGGCACCCAGCCCCAGCATTTT
CDR3 protein: CASSIVTGGTQPQHF

J gene: TRBJ2-7
D gene: -
clone size: -
V gene: TRBV19
CDR3 DNA: TGTGCCAGTAGTATATCATCTAGGGGCTACGAGCAGTACTTC
CDR3 protein: CASSISSRGYEQYF

J gene: TRBJ2-7
D gene: TRBD2
clone size: -
V gene: TRBV19
CDR3 DNA: TGTGCCAGTAGTGCCTCTAGCGGGAGTTGGTACGAGCAGTACTTC
CDR3 protein: CASSASSGSWYEQYF

J gene: TRBJ2-7
D gene: TRBD1
clone size: -
V gene: TRBV5-4
CDR3 DNA: TGTGCCAGCAGGGACAGGGGGTCCTACGAGCAGTACTTC
CDR3 protein: CASRDRGSYEQYF

J gene: TRBJ2-7
D gene: -
clone size: -
V gene: TRBV19
CDR3 DNA: TGTGCCAGCAGCTTGTCAGGGGCGCCCCACGAGCAGTACTTC
CDR3 protein: CASSLSGAPHEQYF

J gene: TRBJ1-1
D gene: TRBD1
clone size: -
V gene: TRBV27
CDR3 DNA: TGTGCCAGCAGTTTAACAGGGGCGGGATTCGGTGAAGCTTTCTTT
CDR3 protein: CASSLTGAGFGEAFF

J gene: TRBJ2-7
D gene: TRBD2
clone size: -
V gene: TRBV5-6
CDR3 DNA: TGTGCCAGCAGCTTAACCCACCCCACGGTAGCGGGGTACTCCTACGAGCAGTACTTC
CDR3 protein: CASSLTHPTVAGYSYEQYF

J gene: TRBJ2-7
D gene: -
clone size: large
V gene: TRBV5-6
CDR3 DNA: TGTGCCAGCAGCTTGTCAGGGGCGCCCCACGAGCAGTACTTC
CDR3 protein: CASSLSGAPHEQYF

J gene: TRBJ1-5
D gene: -
clone size: few
V gene: TRBV28
CDR3 DNA: TGTGCCAGCAGAAAAGGGACCCAGGGGCAGCCCCAGCATTTT
CDR3 protein: CASRKGTQGQPQHF

J gene: TRBJ2-1
D gene: TRBD2
clone size: -
V gene: TRBV5-4
CDR3 DNA: TGTGCCAGCAGCGGGGGACTAGCGGGAGGCAATGAGCAGTTCTTC
CDR3 protein: CASSGGLAGGNEQFF

J gene: TRBJ1-1
D gene: -
clone size: -
V gene: TRBV2
CDR3 DNA: TGTGCCAGCAGGGTCCGAGGGAACACTGAAGCTTTCTTT
CDR3 protein: CASRVRGNTEAFF

J gene: TRBJ2-7
D gene: TRBD1
clone size: -
V gene: TRBV7-3
CDR3 DNA: TGTGCCAGCCGGGGCGGGACAGGGAAAAACGAGCAGTACTTC
CDR3 protein: CASRGGTGKNEQYF

J gene: TRBJ1-1
D gene: -
clone size: once
V gene: TRBV11-2
CDR3 DNA: TGTGCCAGCAGCTTAGGAGGCCTACAGGGTTTGAACACTGAAGCTTTCTTT
CDR3 protein: CASSLGGLQGLNTEAFF

J gene: TRBJ1-1
D gene: -
clone size: -
V gene: TRBV19
CDR3 DNA: TGTGCCAGTAGCCCCGGGGGGGCGGGCACTGAAGCTTTCTTT
CDR3 protein: CASSPGGAGTEAFF